This T cell receptor beta chain was identified during a study of CD8+CD57+ T cells in acquired aplastic anemia. Study details: The study obtained an average of about 3.1 ug of DNA from sorted CD4+ and CD8+ cells.

Sequenced patients had shown CD8+CD57+ cell expansion by flow cytometry. Per germline, CDR1 SNHLY and CDR2 FYNNEI. The CDR3 runs to 12 residues. The germline V and J ends were trimmed by 4 bases and 3 bases, with 5 bases remaining between them. TCR beta VDJ and CDR3 profiling used genomic DNA as template. TCRdb fed the reads into MiXCR, producing one record per CDR3 protein. The data show about 160,000 distinct CDR3 sequences, 70% to 80% seen once. This clonotype was seen a handful of times. The sequenced sample was sorted CD4+, CD8+, or CD8+CD57+ T cells (not recorded which) from PBMCs. The V gene is TRBV2, the J gene TRBJ2-3; no clear D. This clonotype was sampled from a human donor with aplastic anemia. DNA for the CDR3: TGTGCCAGCAGTGCCGGGACAGATACGCAGTATTTT. Translating it yields CASSAGTDTQYF.